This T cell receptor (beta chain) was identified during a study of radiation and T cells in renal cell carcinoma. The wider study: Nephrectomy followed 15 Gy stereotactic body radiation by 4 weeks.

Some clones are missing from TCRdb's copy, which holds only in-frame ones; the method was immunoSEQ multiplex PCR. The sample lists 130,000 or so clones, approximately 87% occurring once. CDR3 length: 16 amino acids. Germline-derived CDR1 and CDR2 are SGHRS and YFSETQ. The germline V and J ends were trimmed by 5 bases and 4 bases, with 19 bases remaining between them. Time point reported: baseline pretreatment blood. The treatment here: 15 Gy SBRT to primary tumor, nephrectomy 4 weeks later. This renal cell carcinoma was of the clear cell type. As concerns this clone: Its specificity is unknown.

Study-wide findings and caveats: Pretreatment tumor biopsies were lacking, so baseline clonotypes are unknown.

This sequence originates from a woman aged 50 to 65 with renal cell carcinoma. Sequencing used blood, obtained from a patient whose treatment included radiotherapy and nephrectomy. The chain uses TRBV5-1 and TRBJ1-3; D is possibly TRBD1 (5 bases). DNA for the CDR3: TGCGCCAGCAGACCGACCGGGGACCCTGTGGGAAACACCATATATTTT. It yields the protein CASRPTGDPVGNTIYF.